The source of this TCR beta chain is a study of blood T cell repertoires in COVID-19. Per the study methods: Reference gene primer amplification in the assay estimated nucleated cell counts. Profiling relied on immunoSEQ multiplex PCR, and the TCRdb table lists in-frame clones only, not all of them. The V and J calls and clone size come from that table; D and trimming were worked out from the DNA. The sample consists of a few hundred thousand clones, approximately 80% of them appearing once. The cohort comprised adults aged about 18 to 100 years residing in 20 to 30 US areas. The study assigned cohorts using participant-reported clinical history. Trimming pared 8 bases from V and 6 bases from J, leaving 10 bases between. Per the germline V gene, CDR1 is SNHLY and CDR2 is FYNNEI. The CDR3 is made up of 11 amino acids.

The chain carries TRBV2 and TRBJ2-5; no reliable D call. This TCR derives from a woman aged 40 to 50 with acute COVID-19. The sequenced material came from PBMCs or T cells enriched from blood (not recorded which). The CDR3 coding sequence is TGTGCCAGCGAGGTACTACAGACCCAGTACTTC. The encoded protein is CASEVLQTQYF.